The rows below give T cell receptor beta chains drawn from one sample of a study of cytomegalovirus exposure and HLA in healthy donors. The assay was immunoSEQ multiplex PCR, and TCRdb's table has in-frame clones only and misses some. The table lists over 120,000 clones, approximately 82% of them singletons. The material sequenced was PBMCs. These receptors came from a man aged 30-40 years in good health and CMV-seropositive. Each CDR3 is given with its conserved first and last residue. A D gene is named only where the DNA matches it firmly. Some rows have no size entry. The others give once, few or many, or a class for an expanded clone.

d_call,clone_size,v_call,j_call,cdr3_nt,cdr3_aa
TRBD1,.,TRBV7-2,TRBJ2-7,TGTGCCAGCAGCAGGACAGGGAGATCCTACGAGCAGTACTTC,CASSRTGRSYEQYF
TRBD1,.,TRBV6-1,TRBJ1-5,TGTGCCAGCAGTGAAGCTCCACCGGGACAGGGGAATCAGCCCCAGCATTTT,CASSEAPPGQGNQPQHF
.,.,TRBV27,TRBJ1-2,TGTGCCAGCAGTTCGGCGGCTCTGAATAACTATGGCTACACCTTC,CASSSAALNNYGYTF
.,once,TRBV28,TRBJ2-7,TGTGCCAGCAGCCGACTCTACGAGCAGTACTTC,CASSRLYEQYF
TRBD1,.,TRBV11-2,TRBJ2-7,TGTGCCAGCAGCTCCAGACAGGGGGCAAGGGAGCAGTACTTC,CASSSRQGAREQYF
TRBD2,.,TRBV28,TRBJ2-5,TGTGCCAGCAGTTTAACCTTTGGGACTAGCGGGAGGGCCGAGGAGACCCAGTACTTC,CASSLTFGTSGRAEETQYF
TRBD1,.,TRBV7-3,TRBJ1-2,TGTGCCAGCAGCTTTCCCGGGACAGGGGACTATGGCTACACCTTC,CASSFPGTGDYGYTF
TRBD2,.,TRBV14,TRBJ2-5,TGTGCCAGCAGCCAAGTGGGACTAGCGAGGGAGACCCAGTACTTC,CASSQVGLARETQYF
TRBD1,.,TRBV7-2,TRBJ1-4,TGTGCCAGCAGCTTAACGGACAGGGGAAATGAAAAACTGTTTTTT,CASSLTDRGNEKLFF
TRBD2,.,TRBV11-3,TRBJ2-3,TGTGCCAGCAGCAACCTTTGGGGGGAGGGGGATACGCAGTATTTT,CASSNLWGEGDTQYF
TRBD1,.,TRBV7-9,TRBJ2-7,TGTTCCAGCAGCCCCGGACAGGGAGAGCAGTACTTC,CSSSPGQGEQYF
.,.,TRBV28,TRBJ2-7,TGTGCCAGCAGTTTACAGGGCAGGGGCTACGAGCAGTACTTC,CASSLQGRGYEQYF
.,once,TRBV6-1,TRBJ2-7,TGTGCCAGCAGACAGATCTCCTACGAGCAGTACTTC,CASRQISYEQYF
.,once,TRBV7-9,TRBJ1-2,TGTGCCAGCAGCCAACCCCGCGGTGGTGGGGGGGGCACCTATGGCTACACCTTC,CASSQPRGGGGGTYGYTF
TRBD1,.,TRBV7-3,TRBJ2-3,TGTGCCAGCAGCTTAGAGGGGGCGTACACAGATACGCAGTATTTT,CASSLEGAYTDTQYF
.,once,TRBV5-1,TRBJ1-1,TGCGCCAGCAGCTTGGCCAGGGGCGGTTCCTTGAACACTGAAGCTTTCTTT,CASSLARGGSLNTEAFF
.,.,TRBV28,TRBJ2-7,TGTGCCAGCAGGGCCAATTACGAGCAGTACTTC,CASRANYEQYF
TRBD2,.,TRBV28,TRBJ2-7,TGTGCCAGCACCCTTGGGACGGGACTAGCGGGAGTATCCGAGCAGTACTTC,CASTLGTGLAGVSEQYF
TRBD2,.,TRBV30,TRBJ2-5,TGTGCCTGGAGTAAGGGGCTAGCGGGGGCTAGACAAGAGACCCAGTACTTC,CAWSKGLAGARQETQYF
TRBD2,.,TRBV5-1,TRBJ2-1,TGCGCCAGCACGCCCCTAGCGGGAGTAACGTACAATGAGCAGTTCTTC,CASTPLAGVTYNEQFF
.,.,TRBV28,TRBJ2-2,TGTGCCAGCAGTACAACCAGGAAGCTGTTTTTT,CASSTTRKLFF
TRBD2,.,TRBV7-9,TRBJ2-7,TGTGCCAGCAGCTTAGAGTCAGGTAGCGGGAAAAGGGACGAGCAGTACTTC,CASSLESGSGKRDEQYF
TRBD1,.,TRBV4-1,TRBJ1-5,TGCGCCAGCAGCCAAGGACAGGGGAATCAGCCCCAGCATTTT,CASSQGQGNQPQHF
.,few,TRBV5-4,TRBJ2-2,TGTGCCAGCAGCCTGACTCAACAATCCGGGGAGCTGTTTTTT,CASSLTQQSGELFF
TRBD2,.,TRBV5-1,TRBJ2-1,TGCGCCAGCAGCTTGACGCCTAGCGGCTCCTACAATGAGCAGTTCTTC,CASSLTPSGSYNEQFF
.,.,TRBV28,TRBJ2-7,TGTGCCAGCATAGGGGTTTCCCCTGCCGAGCAGTACTTC,CASIGVSPAEQYF
.,.,TRBV6-5,TRBJ1-1,TGTGCCAGCAGCCCGCGGCAGATGAACACTGAAGCTTTCTTT,CASSPRQMNTEAFF